This T cell receptor beta chain was sequenced during a study of cytomegalovirus exposure and HLA in healthy donors. The junction had 7 bases not matched to a gene; V was cut back by 6 bases and J by 0 bases. Germline V CDR1 and CDR2: SGDLS, YYNGEE. The CDR3 loop spans 15 amino acids. Primers for the PCR totalled 60 Vbeta and 13 Jbeta. Assay used: immunoSEQ multiplex PCR; TCRdb lists only in-frame clones, some missing. The sample shows roughly 89,000 clones, roughly 67% of them seen only once. This sequence originates from a woman aged 50 to 60 in good health and CMV-seropositive. Sequences were obtained from PBMCs. This chain uses TRBV9 with TRBJ1-1; 8 bases are shared with TRBD1. The CDR3 DNA sequence: TGTGCCAGCAACAGGGGGGGAATAGTGAACACTGAAGCTTTCTTT. This encodes CASNRGGIVNTEAFF.